The sequence of this T cell receptor (beta chain) was determined in a study of spatial heterogeneity in lung cancer. Study findings and constraints: One measure, the expanded intratumoral alpha and beta TCR count, tracked tumor mutation counts.

The time point was: sample taken at primary tumor resection. Donation came from around 77 patients with untreated early-stage non-small cell lung cancer. Using its own MiXCR run on the 5' RACE reads, TCRdb lists one record per CDR3 protein. This sample has about 5,100 distinct CDR3 sequences; approximately 6.6% occur once, and the top ten carry 19%. Germline CDR1 and CDR2: DFQATT and SNEGSKA (reference sequence). The CDR3 runs to 14 residues. V was clipped by 2 bases and J by 4 bases, with 12 bases between them. This clonotype was detected ten times or more. Its antigen is unknown. The sequencing here drew on lung tumor tissue, taken at surgery. This receptor was identified in a male donor with early-stage non-small cell lung cancer. The J gene is TRBJ1-5, the V gene TRBV20-1, with TRBD1 as a possible D gene (5 bases). CDR3 in amino acids: CSARLDKLNQPQHF. The CDR3 DNA reads as TGCAGTGCTAGACTGGACAAACTTAATCAGCCCCAGCATTTT.